These T cell receptor beta chains were read from a single sample in a study of naive and memory T cell subsets. TCRdb used MiXCR to reprocess the 5' RACE reads, holding one entry per CDR3 protein. The sample contains over 50,000 distinct CDR3 sequences, around 8% of which appear only once. These receptors were obtained from a female donor in good health. Both conserved end residues are part of each CDR3. D genes are given only for firm matches. Clone size is shown for a subset of rows, as once, few, many or a class of expanded clone.

D gene | clone size | J gene | V gene | CDR3 protein | CDR3 DNA
. | . | TRBJ1-5 | TRBV2 | CASRDSGEYSNQPQHF | TGTGCCAGCAGGGACAGCGGGGAGTATAGCAATCAGCCCCAGCATTTT
TRBD2 | . | TRBJ2-2 | TRBV5-1 | CASSFRTSGGTNTGELFF | TGCGCCAGCAGCTTTCGGACTAGCGGGGGGACCAACACCGGGGAGCTGTTTTTT
. | many | TRBJ1-5 | TRBV28 | CASSLGRRPQSQHF | TGTGCCAGCAGTTTGGGTCGACGGCCCCAGTCCCAGCATTTT
. | few | TRBJ2-5 | TRBV20-1 | CSANSSPAWGTQYF | TGCAGTGCTAACAGTAGCCCAGCATGGGGGACCCAGTACTTC
. | few | TRBJ2-2 | TRBV27 | CASRGGQWISGELFF | TGTGCCAGCAGGGGGGGGCAATGGATATCCGGGGAGCTGTTTTTT
TRBD1 | few | TRBJ1-6 | TRBV6-2/TRBV6-3 | CASMRQGHSPLHF | TGTGCCAGCATGCGACAGGGCCATTCACCCCTCCACTTT
. | few | TRBJ2-5 | TRBV2 | CASNYQETQYF | TGTGCCAGCAATTACCAAGAGACCCAGTACTTC
. | . | TRBJ2-2 | TRBV5-4 | CASTPPTGELFF | TGTGCCAGCACACCGCCGACCGGGGAGCTGTTTTTT
. | many | TRBJ2-2 | TRBV20-1 | CSASPTMNTGELFF | TGCAGTGCTAGCCCGACAATGAACACCGGGGAGCTGTTTTTT
. | many | TRBJ1-5 | TRBV2 | CAGSMGGQPQHF | TGTGCCGGGTCAATGGGGGGGCAGCCCCAGCATTTT
. | many | TRBJ1-3 | TRBV9 | CASSVGATYRSGNTIYF | TGTGCCAGCAGCGTAGGGGCAACTTACCGTTCTGGAAACACCATATATTTT
. | few | TRBJ1-4 | TRBV10-3 | CAISAPREGSKLFF | TGTGCCATCAGTGCCCCCCGAGAGGGTTCAAAACTGTTTTTT
. | . | TRBJ2-2 | TRBV3-1 | CASSQGLQGGTGELFF | TGTGCCAGCAGCCAAGGTCTCCAGGGCGGCACCGGGGAGCTGTTTTTT
. | many | TRBJ1-2 | TRBV3-1 | CASSQAGSGYTF | TGTGCCAGCAGCCAAGCGGGCTCTGGCTACACCTTC
. | . | TRBJ2-2 | TRBV12-3/TRBV12-4 | CASSVYTGELFF | TGTGCCAGCAGTGTCTACACCGGGGAGCTGTTTTTT
. | . | TRBJ2-7 | TRBV29-1 | CSVGRNRGEQYF | TGCAGCGTTGGAAGAAATCGGGGCGAGCAGTACTTC
. | few | TRBJ2-3 | TRBV29-1 | CSVGGQPSGDTQYF | TGCAGCGTTGGAGGACAGCCGTCGGGAGATACGCAGTATTTT
. | many | TRBJ1-2 | TRBV3-1 | CASSRLNYGYTF | TGTGCCAGCAGCCGGTTAAACTATGGCTACACCTTC
. | . | TRBJ2-6 | TRBV15 | CATSRGDVTSNVLTF | TGTGCCACCAGCAGAGGGGACGTCACCTCTAACGTCCTGACTTTC
. | few | TRBJ2-2 | TRBV6-2/TRBV6-3 | CASSYVRGTGELFF | TGTGCCAGCAGTTACGTGAGGGGAACCGGGGAGCTGTTTTTT
. | . | TRBJ1-5 | TRBV6-2/TRBV6-3 | CASKDRFQPQHF | TGTGCCAGCAAAGACAGGTTTCAGCCCCAGCATTTT
. | . | TRBJ1-1 | TRBV19 | CASSIRRGPNTEAFF | TGTGCCAGTAGTATAAGGAGAGGACCGAACACTGAAGCTTTCTTT
. | few | TRBJ2-1 | TRBV2 | CASSGLRYNEQFF | TGTGCCAGCAGTGGACTTAGGTACAATGAGCAGTTCTTC
. | . | TRBJ2-4 | TRBV6-1 | CASREGCGNIQYF | TGTGCCAGCAGAGAAGGGTGCGGAAACATTCAGTACTTC
. | few | TRBJ2-3 | TRBV7-2 | CASSLRVRLADTDTQYF | TGTGCCAGCAGCTTACGAGTACGGCTAGCCGACACAGATACGCAGTATTTT
. | many | TRBJ1-1 | TRBV20-1 | CSATVVPEAFF | TGCAGTGCTACAGTGGTCCCGGAAGCTTTCTTT
TRBD1 | many | TRBJ1-2 | TRBV5-1 | CASRLNRGRNYGYTF | TGCGCCAGCAGATTAAACAGGGGGCGTAACTATGGCTACACCTTC
. | many | TRBJ1-2 | TRBV5-4 | CASSSDQGFRSYGYTF | TGTGCCAGCAGCTCAGACCAAGGGTTCCGATCCTATGGCTACACCTTC
. | many | TRBJ1-5 | TRBV12-3/TRBV12-4 | CASSPGDQPQHF | TGTGCCAGCAGCCCTGGGGATCAGCCCCAGCATTTT
. | many | TRBJ1-2 | TRBV28 | CASSLPRELYGYTF | TGTGCCAGCAGTTTACCCAGGGAACTATATGGCTACACCTTC
. | . | TRBJ2-1 | TRBV6-2/TRBV6-3 | CASSNSGYNEQFF | TGTGCCAGCAGTAATAGCGGCTACAATGAGCAGTTCTTC
TRBD1 | . | TRBJ2-5 | TRBV20-1 | CSARPSRGRYQETQYF | TGCAGTGCTAGACCTAGCAGGGGGCGGTACCAAGAGACCCAGTACTTC
. | . | TRBJ2-5 | TRBV2 | CASSGESQETQYF | TGTGCCAGCAGTGGGGAGTCCCAAGAGACCCAGTACTTC
. | few | TRBJ1-1 | TRBV6-1 | CASLGLLEAFF | TGTGCCAGCTTGGGACTTCTTGAAGCTTTCTTT
. | . | TRBJ1-5 | TRBV12-3/TRBV12-4 | CASSFSRPGLRGFDQPQHF | TGTGCCAGCAGTTTTAGCCGACCGGGACTCAGGGGTTTTGATCAGCCCCAGCATTTT
. | many | TRBJ1-2 | TRBV20-1 | CSARVFQGLYGYTF | TGCAGTGCTAGAGTTTTCCAGGGCCTCTATGGCTACACCTTC
. | many | TRBJ2-5 | TRBV7-2 | CASTPNPRRETQYF | TGTGCCAGCACCCCTAACCCCCGGCGGGAGACCCAGTACTTC
TRBD2 | . | TRBJ2-1 | TRBV2 | CASSKFVAGTPYNEQFF | TGTGCCAGCAGTAAATTTGTAGCGGGGACTCCCTACAATGAGCAGTTCTTC
. | . | TRBJ2-7 | TRBV3-1 | CASGTGYEQYF | TGTGCCAGCGGGACGGGCTACGAGCAGTACTTC
. | few | TRBJ2-1 | TRBV2 | CASSEARRAGSYNEQFF | TGTGCCAGCAGTGAAGCGCGTAGGGCTGGGTCCTACAATGAGCAGTTCTTC
. | many | TRBJ1-4 | TRBV6-1 | CASSESNEKLFF | TGTGCCAGCAGTGAATCGAATGAAAAACTGTTTTTT
. | . | TRBJ2-5 | TRBV29-1 | CSVGHTEETQYF | TGCAGCGTTGGTCACACCGAAGAGACCCAGTACTTC
. | . | TRBJ1-4 | TRBV5-1 | CASSLDPATNEKLFF | TGCGCCAGCAGCTTGGACCCTGCAACTAATGAAAAACTGTTTTTT
. | many | TRBJ1-2 | TRBV6-5 | CASSYTSRRGGYTF | TGTGCCAGCAGTTATACGTCCAGGAGGGGCGGCTACACCTTC
. | many | TRBJ2-3 | TRBV7-3 | CASSRFGDTQYF | TGTGCCAGCAGCCGGTTCGGAGATACGCAGTATTTT
. | many | TRBJ1-2 | TRBV6-6 | CASSLVYGYTF | TGTGCCAGCAGTTTGGTATATGGCTACACCTTC
. | many | TRBJ2-3 | TRBV2 | CASSEEEGRPDTQYF | TGTGCCAGCAGTGAAGAAGAGGGCCGCCCAGATACGCAGTATTTT
. | few | TRBJ2-3 | TRBV20-1 | CSARGSTSTDTQYF | TGCAGTGCTAGGGGCAGTACTAGCACAGATACGCAGTATTTT